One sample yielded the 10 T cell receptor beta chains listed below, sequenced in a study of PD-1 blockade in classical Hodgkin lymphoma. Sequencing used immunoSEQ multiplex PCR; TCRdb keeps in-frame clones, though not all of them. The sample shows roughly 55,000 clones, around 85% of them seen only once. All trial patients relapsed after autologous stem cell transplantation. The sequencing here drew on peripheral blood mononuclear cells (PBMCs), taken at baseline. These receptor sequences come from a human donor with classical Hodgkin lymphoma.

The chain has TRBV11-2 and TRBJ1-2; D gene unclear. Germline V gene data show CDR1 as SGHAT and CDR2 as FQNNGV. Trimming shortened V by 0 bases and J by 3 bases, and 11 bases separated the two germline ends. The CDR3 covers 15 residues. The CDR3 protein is CASSLEWPLDYGYTF. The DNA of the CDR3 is TGTGCCAGCAGCTTAGAATGGCCATTGGACTATGGCTACACCTTC. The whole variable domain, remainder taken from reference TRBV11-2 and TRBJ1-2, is EAGVAQSPRYKIIEKRQSVAFWCNPISGHATLYWYQQILGQGPKLLIQFQNNGVVDDSQLPKDRFSAERLKGVDSTLKIQPAKLEDSAVYLCASSLEWPLDYGYTFGSGTRLTVV.

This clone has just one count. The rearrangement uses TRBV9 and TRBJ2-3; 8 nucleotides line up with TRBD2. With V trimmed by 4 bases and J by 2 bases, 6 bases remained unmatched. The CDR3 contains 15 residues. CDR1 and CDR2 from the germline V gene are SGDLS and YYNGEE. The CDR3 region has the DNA TGTGCCAGCAGCCGGACTAGCTACTCCACAGATACGCAGTATTTT. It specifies CASSRTSYSTDTQYF.

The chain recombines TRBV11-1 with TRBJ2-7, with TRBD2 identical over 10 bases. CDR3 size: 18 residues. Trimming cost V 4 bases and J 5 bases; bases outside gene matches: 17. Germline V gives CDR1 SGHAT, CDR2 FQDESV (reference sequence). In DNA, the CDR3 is TGTGCCAGCAGCTATCCTTCCTTTCTAGCGGGAGAAAGGGACGAGCAGTACTTC. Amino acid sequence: CASSYPSFLAGERDEQYF.

DNA of the CDR3: TGTGCCAGCGGAGGGGGCATGGCAGATACGCAGTATTTT. Translating it yields CASGGGMADTQYF. This sequence joins TRBV6-5 and TRBJ2-3; TRBD1 is a possible D gene (7 bases). V was shortened by 8 bases and J by 4 bases, with 13 bases between the two germline ends. The CDR3 runs 13 residues. CDR1 is MNHEY, CDR2 SVGAGI, per germline.

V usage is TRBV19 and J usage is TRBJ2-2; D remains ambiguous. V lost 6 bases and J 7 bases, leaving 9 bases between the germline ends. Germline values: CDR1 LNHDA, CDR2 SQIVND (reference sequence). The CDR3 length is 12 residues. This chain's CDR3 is CASSRWLGELFF. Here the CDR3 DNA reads TGTGCCAGTAGCAGATGGCTCGGGGAGCTGTTTTTT.

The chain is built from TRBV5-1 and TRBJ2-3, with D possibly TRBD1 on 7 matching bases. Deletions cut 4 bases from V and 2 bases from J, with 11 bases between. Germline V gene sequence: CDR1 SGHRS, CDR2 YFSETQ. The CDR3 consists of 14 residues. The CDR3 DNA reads TGCGCCAGCAGCGTCAGGGGGGCCACAGATACGCAGTATTTT. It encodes CASSVRGATDTQYF. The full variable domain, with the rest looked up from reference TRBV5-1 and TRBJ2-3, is KAGVTQTPRYLIKTRGQQVTLSCSPISGHRSVSWYQQTPGQGLQFLFEYFSETQRNKGNFPGRFSGRQFSNSRSEMNVSTLELGDSALYLCASSVRGATDTQYFGPGTRLTVL.

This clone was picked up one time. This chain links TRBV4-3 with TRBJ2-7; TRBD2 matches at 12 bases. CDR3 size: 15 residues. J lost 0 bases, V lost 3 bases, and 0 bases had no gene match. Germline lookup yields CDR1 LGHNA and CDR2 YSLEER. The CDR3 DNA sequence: TGCGCCAGCAGCCAGGGACTAGCGGGCTCCTACGAGCAGTACTTC. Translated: CASSQGLAGSYEQYF.

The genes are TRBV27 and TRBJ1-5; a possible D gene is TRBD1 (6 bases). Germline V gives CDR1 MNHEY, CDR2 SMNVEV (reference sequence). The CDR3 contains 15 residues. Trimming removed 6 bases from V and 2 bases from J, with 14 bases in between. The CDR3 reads CASSPRGTGNQPQHF. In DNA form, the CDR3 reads TGTGCCAGCAGCCCTAGGGGGACCGGCAATCAGCCCCAGCATTTT.

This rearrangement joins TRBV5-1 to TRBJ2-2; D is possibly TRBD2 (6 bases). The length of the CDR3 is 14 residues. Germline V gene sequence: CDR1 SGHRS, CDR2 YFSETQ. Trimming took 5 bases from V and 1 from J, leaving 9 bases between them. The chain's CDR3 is CASRVAVNTGELFF. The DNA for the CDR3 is TGCGCCAGCAGAGTAGCGGTGAACACCGGGGAGCTGTTTTTT.

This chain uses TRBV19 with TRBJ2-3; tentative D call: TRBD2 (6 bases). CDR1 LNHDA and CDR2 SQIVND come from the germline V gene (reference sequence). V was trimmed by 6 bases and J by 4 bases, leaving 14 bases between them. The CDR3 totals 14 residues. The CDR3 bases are TGTGCCAGTAGCTGGGACTCCCGACCAGATACGCAGTATTTT. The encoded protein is CASSWDSRPDTQYF.